The entry below gives a single TCR beta chain sequence along with its context. In the authors' workflow: Estimated nucleated cell counts came from reference gene primer amplification. Method: immunoSEQ multiplex PCR; TCRdb's copy keeps in-frame clones and lacks some. D and trimming come from the DNA, and the V and J calls and clone size come from that table. This sample has more than 200,000 clones, with approximately 83% found just once. This sample was included in a study of blood T cell repertoires in COVID-19. About the study: Sites in the United States, Italy and Spain provided acute and convalescent COVID-19 samples.

Germline lookup yields CDR1 MGHDK and CDR2 SYGVNS. Deletions cut 4 bases from V and 7 bases from J, with 11 bases between. This CDR3 region has 13 residues. The sequence came from a man between 35 and 55 years old with acute or convalescent COVID-19. Sequenced input: peripheral blood. The rearrangement uses TRBV25-1 and TRBJ2-1; D perhaps matches TRBD2 (5 bases). In nucleotides, the CDR3 is TGTGCCAGCAGTGCGGGAAATCGGAATGAGCAGTTCTTC. Translation: CASSAGNRNEQFF.